What follows is one TCR beta chain and its context. Antigen specificity is unknown. The data originate from a study of PD-1 blockade in classical Hodgkin lymphoma. General study findings and limits: Exclusion was the outcome for patients who began nivolumab under 1 year after ASCT.

The CDR3 spans 16 residues. V lost 4 bases and J 2 bases, leaving 16 bases between the germline ends. In germline, CDR1 is ENHRY, CDR2 SYGVKD. Brentuximab vedotin exposure varied, and every patient relapsed after autologous stem cell transplantation. Assay: immunoSEQ multiplex PCR; the TCRdb copy retains only in-frame clones and omits some. The sample carries just over 60,000 clones, 88% recorded once. The chain links TRBV10-3 to TRBJ2-3, with D possibly being TRBD1 or TRBD2 (5 bases each). Sample: peripheral blood mononuclear cells (PBMCs), taken at baseline. This receptor was identified in a human donor with classical Hodgkin lymphoma. The CDR3: CAISGGAPEHTDTQYF. The CDR3 DNA reads TGTGCCATCAGTGGAGGGGCACCCGAACACACAGATACGCAGTATTTT.